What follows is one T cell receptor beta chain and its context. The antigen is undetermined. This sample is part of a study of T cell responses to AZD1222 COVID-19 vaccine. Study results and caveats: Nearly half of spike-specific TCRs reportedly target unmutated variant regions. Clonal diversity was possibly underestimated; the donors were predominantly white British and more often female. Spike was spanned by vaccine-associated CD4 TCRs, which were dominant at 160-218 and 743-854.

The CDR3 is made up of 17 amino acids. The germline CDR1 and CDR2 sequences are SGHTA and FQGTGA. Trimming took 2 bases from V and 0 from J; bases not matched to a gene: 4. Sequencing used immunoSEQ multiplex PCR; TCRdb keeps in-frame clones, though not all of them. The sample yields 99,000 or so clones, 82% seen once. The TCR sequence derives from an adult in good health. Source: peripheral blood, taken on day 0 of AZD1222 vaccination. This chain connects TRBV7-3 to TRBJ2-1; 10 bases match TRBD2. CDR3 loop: CASSLVAGGDSYNEQFF. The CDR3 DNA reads TGTGCCAGCAGCTTAGTAGCGGGGGGAGACTCCTACAATGAGCAGTTCTTC.